The clone carrying this T cell receptor beta chain was counted at least ten times. This record belongs to a study of T cells in Graves' hyperthyroidism and ophthalmopathy. Clinical symptoms, serum thyroxine, TRAb, thyroid ultrasound and orbital computed tomography established diagnosis. Researchers took RNA transcripts and amplified the TCR beta CDR3 regions from them. First-round RT-PCR of the TCR CDR3 relied on the HTBI primer set. A single record per CDR3 protein comes from TCRdb applying MiXCR to the multiplex PCR reads. The table has approximately 520,000 distinct CDR3 sequences, around 22% seen once; the top ten hold approximately 10%. The CDR3 sequence is 18 residues long. V lost 1 base and J lost 2; bases outside the gene matches: 5. The germline gives CDR1 MNHEY, CDR2 SVGAGI.

What was sequenced was blood. This sequence joins TRBV6-5 and TRBJ2-5; 15 positions match TRBD2. This TCR came from a woman in her thirties with Graves' ophthalmopathy. CDR3 amino acids: CASSYLGLAGGNQETQYF. The CDR3 DNA reads as TGTGCCAGCAGTTACTTGGGACTAGCGGGGGGCAATCAAGAGACCCAGTACTTC.